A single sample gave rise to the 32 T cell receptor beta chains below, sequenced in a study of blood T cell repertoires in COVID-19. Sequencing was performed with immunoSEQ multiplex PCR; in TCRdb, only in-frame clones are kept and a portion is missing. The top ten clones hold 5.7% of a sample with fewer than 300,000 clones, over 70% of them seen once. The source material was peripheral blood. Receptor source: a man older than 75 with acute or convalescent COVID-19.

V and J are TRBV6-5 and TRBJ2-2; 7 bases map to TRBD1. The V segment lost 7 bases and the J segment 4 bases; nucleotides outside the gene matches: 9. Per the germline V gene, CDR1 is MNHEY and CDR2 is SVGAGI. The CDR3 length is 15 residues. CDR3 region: CASKNPGTATGELFF. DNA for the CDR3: TGTGCCAGCAAAAACCCCGGGACAGCCACCGGGGAGCTGTTTTTT.

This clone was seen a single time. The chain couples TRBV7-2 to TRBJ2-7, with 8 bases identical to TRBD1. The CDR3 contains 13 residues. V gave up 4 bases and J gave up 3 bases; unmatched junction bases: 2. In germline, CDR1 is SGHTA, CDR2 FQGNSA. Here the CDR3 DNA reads TGTGCCAGCAGCTCAGACAGGGGCTACGAGCAGTACTTC. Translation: CASSSDRGYEQYF.

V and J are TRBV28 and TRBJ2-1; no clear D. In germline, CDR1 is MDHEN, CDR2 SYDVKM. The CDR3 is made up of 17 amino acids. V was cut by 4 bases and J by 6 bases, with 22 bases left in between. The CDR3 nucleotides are TGTGCCAGCAGTTCCCCGAGGCTTGGCACAAGGTCCAATGAGCAGTTCTTC. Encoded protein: CASSSPRLGTRSNEQFF.

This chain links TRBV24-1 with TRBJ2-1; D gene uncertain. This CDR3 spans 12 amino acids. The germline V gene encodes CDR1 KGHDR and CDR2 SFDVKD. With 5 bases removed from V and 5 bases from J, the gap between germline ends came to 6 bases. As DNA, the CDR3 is TGTGCCACCAGTGTAGCAGACAATGAGCAGTTCTTC. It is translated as CATSVADNEQFF.

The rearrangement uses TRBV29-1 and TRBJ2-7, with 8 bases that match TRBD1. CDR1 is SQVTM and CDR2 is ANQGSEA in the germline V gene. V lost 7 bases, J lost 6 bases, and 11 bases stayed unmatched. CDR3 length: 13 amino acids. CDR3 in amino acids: CSGTGTYLGEQYF. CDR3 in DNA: TGCAGCGGGACAGGGACTTACCTTGGCGAGCAGTACTTC.

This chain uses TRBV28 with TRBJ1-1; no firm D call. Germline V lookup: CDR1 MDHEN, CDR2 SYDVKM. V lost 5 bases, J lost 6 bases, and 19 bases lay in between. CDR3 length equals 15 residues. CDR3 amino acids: CASSSGPYGKAEAFF. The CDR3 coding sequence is TGTGCCAGCAGTAGTGGGCCGTACGGGAAGGCTGAAGCTTTCTTT.

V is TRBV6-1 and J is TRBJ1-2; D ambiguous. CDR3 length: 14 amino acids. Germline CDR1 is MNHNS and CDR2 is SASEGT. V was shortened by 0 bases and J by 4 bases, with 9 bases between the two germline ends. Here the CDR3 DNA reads TGTGCCAGCAGTGAAGCGGGGAGCGGCTATGGCTACACCTTC. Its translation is CASSEAGSGYGYTF.

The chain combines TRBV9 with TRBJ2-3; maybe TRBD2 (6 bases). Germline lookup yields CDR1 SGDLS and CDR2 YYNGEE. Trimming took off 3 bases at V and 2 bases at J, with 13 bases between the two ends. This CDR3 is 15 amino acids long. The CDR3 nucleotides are TGTGCCAGCAGCGCCGGAGGGTACAACACAGATACGCAGTATTTT. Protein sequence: CASSAGGYNTDTQYF. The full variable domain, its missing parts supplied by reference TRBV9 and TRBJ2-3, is DSGVTQTPKHLITATGQRVTLRCSPRSGDLSVYWYQQSLDQGLQFLIQYYNGEERAKGNILERFSAQQFPDLHSELNLSSLELGDSALYFCASSAGGYNTDTQYFGPGTRLTVL.

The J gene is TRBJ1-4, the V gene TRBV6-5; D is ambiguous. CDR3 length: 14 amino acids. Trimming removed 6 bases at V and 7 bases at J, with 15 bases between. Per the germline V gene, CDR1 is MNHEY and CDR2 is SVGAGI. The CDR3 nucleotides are TGTGCCAGCAGGGCAGGAGGTATGGGTGAAAAACTGTTTTTT. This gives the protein CASRAGGMGEKLFF.

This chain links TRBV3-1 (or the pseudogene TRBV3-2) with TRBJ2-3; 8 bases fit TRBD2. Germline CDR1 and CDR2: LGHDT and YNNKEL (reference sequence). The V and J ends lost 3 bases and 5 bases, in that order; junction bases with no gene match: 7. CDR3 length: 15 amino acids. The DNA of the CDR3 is TGTGCCAGCAGCCAGATGGGACTAGGCAAAGATACGCAGTATTTT. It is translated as CASSQMGLGKDTQYF.

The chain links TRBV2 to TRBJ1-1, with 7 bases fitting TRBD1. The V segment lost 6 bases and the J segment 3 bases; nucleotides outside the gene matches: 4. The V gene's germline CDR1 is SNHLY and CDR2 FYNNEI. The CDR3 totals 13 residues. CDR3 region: CASRGQPYTEAFF. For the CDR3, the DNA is TGTGCCAGCAGGGGACAGCCGTACACTGAAGCTTTCTTT.

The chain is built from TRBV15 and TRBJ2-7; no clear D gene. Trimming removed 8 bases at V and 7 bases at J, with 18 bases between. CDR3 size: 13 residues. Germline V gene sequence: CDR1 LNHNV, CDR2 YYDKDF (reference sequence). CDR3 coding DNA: TGTGCCACCGGTTTGGATGGAGTCGGGGAGCAGTACTTC. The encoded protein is CATGLDGVGEQYF.

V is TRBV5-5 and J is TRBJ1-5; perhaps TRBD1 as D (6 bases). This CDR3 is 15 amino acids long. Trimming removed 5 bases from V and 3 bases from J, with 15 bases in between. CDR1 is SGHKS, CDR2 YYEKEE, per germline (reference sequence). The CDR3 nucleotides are TGTGCCAGCAGTCCGGGACACCGAATCAATCAGCCCCAGCATTTT. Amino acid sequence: CASSPGHRINQPQHF. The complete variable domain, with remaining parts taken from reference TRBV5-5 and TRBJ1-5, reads DAGVTQSPTHLIKTRGQQVTLRCSPISGHKSVSWYQQVLGQGPQFIFQYYEKEERGRGNFPDRFSARQFPNYSSELNVNALLLGDSALYLCASSPGHRINQPQHFGDGTRLSIL.

CDR3 loop: CASTVQGSYNSPLHF. Written as DNA, the CDR3 is TGTGCCAGCACCGTACAGGGATCCTATAATTCACCCCTCCACTTT. The V and J genes are TRBV7-9 and TRBJ1-6; weak D call: TRBD1 (6 bases). This CDR3 has 15 residues. Germline V CDR1 and CDR2: SEHNR, FQNEAQ (reference sequence). Deletions cut 7 bases from V and 1 base from J, with 11 bases between.

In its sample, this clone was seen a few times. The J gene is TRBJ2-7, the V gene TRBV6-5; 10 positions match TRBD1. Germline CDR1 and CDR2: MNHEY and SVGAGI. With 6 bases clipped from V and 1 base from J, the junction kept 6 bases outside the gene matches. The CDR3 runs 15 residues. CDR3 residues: CASRGGQGSSYEQYF. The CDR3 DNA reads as TGTGCCAGCAGAGGGGGACAGGGGAGTTCCTACGAGCAGTACTTC.

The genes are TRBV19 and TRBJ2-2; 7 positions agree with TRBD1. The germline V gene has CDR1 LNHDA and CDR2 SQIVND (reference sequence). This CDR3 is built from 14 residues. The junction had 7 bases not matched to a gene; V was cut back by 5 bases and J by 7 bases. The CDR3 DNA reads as TGTGCCAGTAGTGCGACAGGGCTTAACGGGGAGCTGTTTTTT. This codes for CASSATGLNGELFF.

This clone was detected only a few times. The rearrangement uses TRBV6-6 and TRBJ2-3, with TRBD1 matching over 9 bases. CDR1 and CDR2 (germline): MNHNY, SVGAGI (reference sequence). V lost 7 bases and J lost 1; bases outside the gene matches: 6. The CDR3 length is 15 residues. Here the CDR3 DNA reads TGTGCCAGCACCGACCGGGACAGGGGCACAGATACGCAGTATTTT. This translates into CASTDRDRGTDTQYF.

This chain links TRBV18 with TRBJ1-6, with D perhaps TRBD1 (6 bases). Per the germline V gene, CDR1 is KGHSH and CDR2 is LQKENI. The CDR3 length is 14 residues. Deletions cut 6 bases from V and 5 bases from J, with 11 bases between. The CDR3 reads CASSPRTDNSPLHF. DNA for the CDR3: TGTGCCAGCTCCCCCCGGACAGATAATTCACCCCTCCACTTT.

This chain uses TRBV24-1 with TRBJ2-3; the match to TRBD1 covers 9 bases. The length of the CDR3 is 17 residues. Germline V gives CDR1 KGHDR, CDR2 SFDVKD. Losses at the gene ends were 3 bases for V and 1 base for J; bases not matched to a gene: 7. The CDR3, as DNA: TGTGCCACCAGTGATGCAGGACAGGGGCCTGGCACAGATACGCAGTATTTT. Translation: CATSDAGQGPGTDTQYF.

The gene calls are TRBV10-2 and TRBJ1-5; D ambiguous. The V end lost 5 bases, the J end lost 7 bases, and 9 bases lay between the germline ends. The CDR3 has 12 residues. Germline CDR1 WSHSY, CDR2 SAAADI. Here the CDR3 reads CASSPGLQPQHF. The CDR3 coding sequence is TGCGCCAGCAGTCCGGGGTTGCAGCCCCAGCATTTT.

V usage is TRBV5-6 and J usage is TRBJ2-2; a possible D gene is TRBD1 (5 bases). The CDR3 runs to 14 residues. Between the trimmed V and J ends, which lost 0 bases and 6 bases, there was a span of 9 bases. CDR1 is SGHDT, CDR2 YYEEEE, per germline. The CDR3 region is CASSLGRVPGELFF. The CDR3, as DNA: TGTGCCAGCAGCTTGGGCAGGGTCCCCGGGGAGCTGTTTTTT.

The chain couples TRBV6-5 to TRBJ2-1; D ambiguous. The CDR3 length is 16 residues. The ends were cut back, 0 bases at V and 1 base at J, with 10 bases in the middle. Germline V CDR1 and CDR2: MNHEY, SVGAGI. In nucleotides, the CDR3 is TGTGCCAGCAGTTACTCAGTAGCTCGGTCCTACAATGAGCAGTTCTTC. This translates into CASSYSVARSYNEQFF.

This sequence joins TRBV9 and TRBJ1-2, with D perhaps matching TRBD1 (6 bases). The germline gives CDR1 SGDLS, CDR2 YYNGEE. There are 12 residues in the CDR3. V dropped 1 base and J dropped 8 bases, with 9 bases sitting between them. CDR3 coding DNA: TGTGCCAGCAGCGTAACAGGGAAGGGCTACACCTTC. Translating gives CASSVTGKGYTF.

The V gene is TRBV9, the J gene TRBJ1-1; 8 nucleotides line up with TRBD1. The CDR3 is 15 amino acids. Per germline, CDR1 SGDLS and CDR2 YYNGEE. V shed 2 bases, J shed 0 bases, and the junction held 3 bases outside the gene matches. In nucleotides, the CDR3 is TGTGCCAGCAGCGTCGTGGGACAGGTGAACACTGAAGCTTTCTTT. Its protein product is CASSVVGQVNTEAFF.

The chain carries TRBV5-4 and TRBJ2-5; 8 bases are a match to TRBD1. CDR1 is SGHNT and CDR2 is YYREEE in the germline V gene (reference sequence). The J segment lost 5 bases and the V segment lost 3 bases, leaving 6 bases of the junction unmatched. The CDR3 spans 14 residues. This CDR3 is CASSSRDRIETQYF. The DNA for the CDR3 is TGTGCCAGCAGCTCCCGGGACAGGATTGAGACCCAGTACTTC.

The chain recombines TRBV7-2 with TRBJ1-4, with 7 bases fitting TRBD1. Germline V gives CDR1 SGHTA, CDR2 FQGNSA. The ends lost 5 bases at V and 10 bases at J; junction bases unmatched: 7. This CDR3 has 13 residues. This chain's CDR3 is CASSGETGRKLFF. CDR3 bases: TGTGCCAGCAGCGGGGAGACAGGGAGAAAACTGTTTTTT.

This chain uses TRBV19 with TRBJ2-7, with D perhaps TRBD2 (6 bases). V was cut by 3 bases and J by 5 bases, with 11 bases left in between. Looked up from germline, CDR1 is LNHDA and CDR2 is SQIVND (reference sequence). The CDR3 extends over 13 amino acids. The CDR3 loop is CASSIQGGHEQYF. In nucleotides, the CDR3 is TGTGCCAGTAGTATTCAGGGAGGCCACGAGCAGTACTTC. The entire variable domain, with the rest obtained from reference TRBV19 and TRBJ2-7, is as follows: DGGITQSPKYLFRKEGQNVTLSCEQNLNHDAMYWYRQDPGQGLRLIYYSQIVNDFQKGDIAEGYSVSREKKESFPLTVTSAQKNPTAFYLCASSIQGGHEQYFGPGTRLTVT.

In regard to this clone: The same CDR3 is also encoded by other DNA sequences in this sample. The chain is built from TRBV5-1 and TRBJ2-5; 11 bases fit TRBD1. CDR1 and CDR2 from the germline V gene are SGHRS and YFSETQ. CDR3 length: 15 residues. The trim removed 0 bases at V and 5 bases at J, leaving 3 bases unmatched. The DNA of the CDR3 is TGCGCCAGCAGCTTGGGGACAGGGGGCGGTGAGACCCAGTACTTC. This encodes CASSLGTGGGETQYF.

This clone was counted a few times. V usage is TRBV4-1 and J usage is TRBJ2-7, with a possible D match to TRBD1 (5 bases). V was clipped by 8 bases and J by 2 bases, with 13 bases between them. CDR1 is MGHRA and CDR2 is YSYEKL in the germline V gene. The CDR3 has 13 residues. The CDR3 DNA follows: TGCGCCAGCTCTCCAGGGCGTCCCTACGAGCAGTACTTC. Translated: CASSPGRPYEQYF.

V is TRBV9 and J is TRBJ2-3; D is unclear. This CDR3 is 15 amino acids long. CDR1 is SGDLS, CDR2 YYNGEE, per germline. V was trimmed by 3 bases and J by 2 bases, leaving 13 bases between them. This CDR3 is CASSATAHTTDTQYF. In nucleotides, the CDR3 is TGTGCCAGCAGCGCCACAGCTCACACCACAGATACGCAGTATTTT. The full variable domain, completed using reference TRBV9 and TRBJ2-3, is DSGVTQTPKHLITATGQRVTLRCSPRSGDLSVYWYQQSLDQGLQFLIQYYNGEERAKGNILERFSAQQFPDLHSELNLSSLELGDSALYFCASSATAHTTDTQYFGPGTRLTVL.

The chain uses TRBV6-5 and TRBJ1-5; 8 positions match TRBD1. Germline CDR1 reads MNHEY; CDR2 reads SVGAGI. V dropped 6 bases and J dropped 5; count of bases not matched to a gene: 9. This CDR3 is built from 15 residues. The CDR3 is CASRGAGGADQPQHF. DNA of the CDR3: TGTGCCAGCAGAGGTGCAGGGGGCGCCGATCAGCCCCAGCATTTT.

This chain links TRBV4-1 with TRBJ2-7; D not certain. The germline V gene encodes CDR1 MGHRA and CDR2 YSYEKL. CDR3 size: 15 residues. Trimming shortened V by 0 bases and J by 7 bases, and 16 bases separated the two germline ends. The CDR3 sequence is CASSQDNEIPREQYF. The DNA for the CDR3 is TGCGCCAGCAGCCAAGATAATGAGATTCCTAGGGAGCAGTACTTC.